The next 9 T cell receptor beta chains were all read from a single sample in a study of identical twins. TCRdb recomputed calls from the 5' RACE reads with MiXCR, one row per CDR3 protein. The profile shows 1.5 million to 2 million distinct CDR3 sequences, less than 35% of them singletons. The sample comprised cord blood. Receptors originate from a newborn girl in good health.

The CDR3 loop reads CASSSFRVEDSSYEQYF. The DNA for the CDR3 is TGTGCCAGCAGCTCATTTCGAGTCGAGGACAGCTCCTACGAGCAGTACTTC. The V call is TRBV11-2, the J call TRBJ2-7; weak D call: TRBD1 (6 bases). Germline V gives CDR1 SGHAT, CDR2 FQNNGV. This CDR3 comprises 17 residues. With 4 bases removed from V and 0 bases from J, the gap between germline ends came to 19 bases.

The V call is TRBV7-2, the J call TRBJ2-1; D uncertain. The J call may be faulty, since TRBJ2-7 better matches the DNA end. This CDR3 is 16 amino acids long. Germline V gene lookup returns CDR1 SGHTA and CDR2 FQGNSA. The CDR3 here is CASSGRTSLSYNEQYF. DNA for the CDR3: TGTGCCAGCAGCGGGCGGACGAGCCTCTCCTACAATGAGCAGTACTTC.

This clonotype appeared a few times. This chain connects TRBV10-3 to TRBJ1-5, with D tentatively TRBD1 (5 bases). Trimming pared 0 bases from V and 5 bases from J, leaving 11 bases between. The germline gives CDR1 ENHRY, CDR2 SYGVKD. The length of the CDR3 is 15 residues. The CDR3 nucleotides read TGTGCCATCAGTGAGTCTCCAGGGAGAGATCAGCCCCAGCATTTT. Its translation is CAISESPGRDQPQHF.

This clonotype was counted between two and nine times. The chain couples TRBV11-2 to TRBJ2-7; D not resolved. Germline values: CDR1 SGHAT, CDR2 FQNNGV. This CDR3 comprises 14 residues. Deletions cut 4 bases from V and 2 bases from J, with 12 bases between. The CDR3 coding sequence is TGTGCCAGCAGCTCCCTGGTGGCGACCTACGAGCAGTACTTC. As protein: CASSSLVATYEQYF. The full variable domain, rest sourced from reference TRBV11-2 and TRBJ2-7, is EAGVAQSPRYKIIEKRQSVAFWCNPISGHATLYWYQQILGQGPKLLIQFQNNGVVDDSQLPKDRFSAERLKGVDSTLKIQPAKLEDSAVYLCASSSLVATYEQYFGPGTRLTVT.

The J gene is TRBJ1-1, the V gene TRBV5-1; possible D gene TRBD1, 6 bases. V lost 0 bases and J lost 4, with 10 bases in between. CDR3 size: 14 residues. Germline loops: CDR1 SGHRS, CDR2 YFSETQ. The CDR3 DNA sequence: TGCGCCAGCAGCTTGGCAGGGGTGTTCACTGAAGCTTTCTTT. Encoded protein: CASSLAGVFTEAFF.

This clonotype was picked up a small number of times. The chain employs TRBV27 and TRBJ2-6, with D perhaps TRBD1 or TRBD2 (5 bases each). Germline V gives CDR1 MNHEY, CDR2 SMNVEV (reference sequence). This CDR3 is built from 15 residues. Trimming cost V 9 bases and J 3 bases, with 15 bases left between them. CDR3 residues: CASRRQRVGANVLTF. CDR3 bases: TGTGCCAGTAGACGACAGAGGGTTGGGGCCAACGTCCTGACTTTC.

The chain employs TRBV5-1 and TRBJ2-5; 9 bases agree with TRBD1. V was pared by 2 bases and J by 3 bases, with 8 bases of the junction left unmatched. This CDR3 contains 16 residues. Germline V gene lookup returns CDR1 SGHRS and CDR2 YFSETQ. CDR3 sequence reads: CASSLSDRGFKETQYF. In nucleotides, the CDR3 is TGCGCCAGCAGCTTAAGTGACAGGGGGTTCAAAGAGACCCAGTACTTC.

Only a few counts were recorded for this clonotype. V gene TRBV20-1 combines with J gene TRBJ2-1; 9 nucleotides agree with TRBD2. The J segment lost 6 bases and the V segment lost 5 bases, leaving 8 bases of the junction unmatched. The germline V gene has CDR1 DFQATT and CDR2 SNEGSKA (reference sequence). CDR3 size: 14 residues. The CDR3 region has the DNA TGCAGTGCTCGCGCGGGGGGGCCAATCAATGAGCAGTTCTTC. Protein product: CSARAGGPINEQFF.

This clonotype was picked up many times. The V gene is TRBV20-1, the J gene TRBJ2-1; 8 bases agree with TRBD2. V was clipped by 6 bases and J by 6 bases; unmatched bases: 10. Per the germline V gene, CDR1 is DFQATT and CDR2 is SNEGSKA (reference sequence). The CDR3 consists of 14 residues. CDR3 nucleotides: TGCAGTGCCAGAATTAGCGGGGTGGCCAATGAGCAGTTCTTC. This gives the protein CSARISGVANEQFF.